These T cell receptor beta chains were read from a single sample in a study of cytomegalovirus exposure and HLA in healthy donors. Using immunoSEQ multiplex PCR, the repertoire was profiled, and TCRdb retains in-frame clones only, with some absent. The sample comprises approximately 150,000 clones, over 60% of which are singletons, and approximately 2.1% rests with the top ten. The source material was PBMCs. Receptors were obtained from a middle-aged man in good health and CMV-seronegative. CDR3s include the opening cysteine and the closing phenylalanine or tryptophan. The order of the fields is clone size, V gene, D gene, J gene, CDR3 protein, CDR3 DNA. A D gene is named only where the DNA matches it firmly. Not all rows give a size; the values are once, few, many and, for expanded clones, a class.

>.|TRBV6-6|TRBD2|TRBJ2-1
CASSPMDSGGYNEQFF
TGTGCCAGCAGTCCGATGGATAGCGGGGGATACAATGAGCAGTTCTTC
>.|TRBV5-4|.|TRBJ2-5
CASSTEQGIQETQYF
TGTGCCAGCAGCACGGAGCAGGGGATCCAAGAGACCCAGTACTTC
>.|TRBV13|TRBD2|TRBJ2-3
CASSLGTSGRYTDTQYF
TGTGCCAGCAGCTTAGGAACTAGCGGCCGTTACACAGATACGCAGTATTTT
>.|TRBV6-5|TRBD1|TRBJ2-7
CASRPTGVYEQYF
TGTGCCAGCAGACCGACAGGGGTCTACGAGCAGTACTTC
>.|TRBV9|TRBD1|TRBJ1-1
CASSAGQGGNTEALF
TGTGCCAGCAGCGCCGGACAGGGAGGTAACACTGAAGCTCTCTTT
>.|TRBV5-6|TRBD1|TRBJ1-4
CASGRYRGVGEKLFF
TGTGCCAGCGGCCGATACAGGGGTGTGGGTGAAAAACTGTTTTTT
>few|TRBV6-1|.|TRBJ2-2
CASSGGGPLSGELFF
TGTGCCAGCAGTGGAGGAGGTCCCTTATCCGGGGAGCTGTTTTTT
>.|TRBV19|TRBD1|TRBJ1-3
CASTRAGGTMGNTIYF
TGTGCCAGTACCCGGGCAGGGGGCACCATGGGAAACACCATATATTTT
>.|TRBV28|TRBD1|TRBJ1-1
CASSRTGGTEAFF
TGTGCCAGCAGTCGGACAGGGGGCACTGAAGCTTTCTTT
>.|TRBV7-8|.|TRBJ1-1
CASSLRTVNTEAFF
TGTGCCAGCAGCTTAAGGACAGTGAACACTGAAGCTTTCTTT
>once|TRBV10-3|.|TRBJ1-5
CAISDRVNQPQHF
TGTGCCATCAGTGACAGGGTCAATCAGCCCCAGCATTTT
>.|TRBV9|.|TRBJ2-3
CASSGPGPGTDTQYF
TGTGCCAGCAGCGGCCCTGGCCCTGGCACAGATACGCAGTATTTT
>.|TRBV19|TRBD1|TRBJ2-7
CASSTDRGYYEQYF
TGTGCCAGTAGTACGGACAGGGGGTACTACGAGCAGTACTTC
>.|TRBV5-6|TRBD1|TRBJ1-2
CASSSYKTGSDVGGYTF
TGTGCCAGCAGCTCTTATAAGACAGGGTCGGATGTAGGTGGCTACACCTTC
>.|TRBV6-1|.|TRBJ1-5
CASSAQINQPQHF
TGTGCCAGCAGTGCACAGATCAATCAGCCCCAGCATTTT
>few|TRBV10-3|TRBD2|TRBJ2-5
CAISVAGGPETQYF
TGTGCCATCAGTGTAGCGGGGGGGCCGGAGACCCAGTACTTC
>few|TRBV6-5|TRBD1|TRBJ1-5
CASRRGRGQPQHF
TGTGCCAGCAGGAGGGGGCGAGGGCAGCCCCAGCATTTT
>.|TRBV28|.|TRBJ1-6
CASSLSQITPNSPLHF
TGTGCCAGCAGTTTATCCCAGATAACGCCCAATTCACCCCTCCACTTT
>.|TRBV2|.|TRBJ1-4
CASKSTQANEKLFF
TGTGCCAGCAAATCGACGCAGGCGAATGAAAAACTGTTTTTT
>.|TRBV5-1|.|TRBJ1-2
CASSLDSRDGYTF
TGCGCCAGCAGCTTGGATTCGAGGGATGGCTACACCTTC
>.|TRBV5-4|TRBD1|TRBJ2-1
CASSSDRGRIYNEQFF
TGTGCCAGCAGCTCGGACAGGGGGCGCATCTACAATGAGCAGTTCTTC
>.|TRBV12-5|TRBD2|TRBJ2-5
CASAWGGQETQYF
TGTGCTAGTGCCTGGGGGGGCCAAGAGACCCAGTACTTC